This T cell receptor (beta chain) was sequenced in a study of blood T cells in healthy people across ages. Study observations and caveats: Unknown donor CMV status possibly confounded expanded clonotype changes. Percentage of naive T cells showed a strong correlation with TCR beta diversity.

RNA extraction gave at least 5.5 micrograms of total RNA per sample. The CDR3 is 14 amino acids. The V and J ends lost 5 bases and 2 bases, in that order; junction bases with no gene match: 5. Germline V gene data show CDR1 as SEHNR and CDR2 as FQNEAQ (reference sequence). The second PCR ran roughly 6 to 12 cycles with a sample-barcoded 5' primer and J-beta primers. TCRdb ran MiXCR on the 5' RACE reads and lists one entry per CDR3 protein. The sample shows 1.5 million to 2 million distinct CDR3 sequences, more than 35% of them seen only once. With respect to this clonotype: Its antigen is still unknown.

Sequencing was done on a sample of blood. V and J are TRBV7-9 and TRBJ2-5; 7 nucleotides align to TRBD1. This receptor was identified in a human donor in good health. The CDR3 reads CASSPGRGQETQYF. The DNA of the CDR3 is TGTGCCAGCAGCCCAGGCAGGGGGCAAGAGACCCAGTACTTC.